The 29 T cell receptor beta chains in this list originate from one sample, sequenced in a study of early T cells in non-severe SARS-CoV-2 infection. TCRdb fed the 5' RACE reads into MiXCR, producing one record per CDR3 protein. The sample lists 35,000 to 45,000 distinct CDR3 sequences, roughly 6% occurring once. The source was whole blood, collected at baseline. Source of these receptors: an adult who was a healthcare worker with PCR-confirmed SARS-CoV-2 infection or an uninfected control (not recorded which).

The chain carries TRBV9 and TRBJ1-1, with 10 bases identical to TRBD1. The CDR3 loop spans 15 amino acids. Germline V lookup: CDR1 SGDLS, CDR2 YYNGEE. V shed 0 bases, J shed 6 bases, and the junction held 5 bases outside the gene matches. The DNA of the CDR3 is TGTGCCAGCAGCGTAGTGGGACAGGGGATCGCTGAAGCTTTCTTT. The encoded protein is CASSVVGQGIAEAFF.

The chain joins TRBV25-1 to TRBJ1-6, with 11 bases that match TRBD1. Trimming removed 4 bases from V and 9 bases from J; junction bases left unmatched: 2. Looked up from germline, CDR1 is MGHDK and CDR2 is SYGVNS. The CDR3 runs 14 residues. CDR3 DNA: TGTGCCAGCAGTGGGACAGGGGGCGGTTCACCCCTCCACTTT. As protein: CASSGTGGGSPLHF.

The table lists this clonotype with many counts. The chain recombines TRBV4-2 with TRBJ1-5; the D gene is possibly TRBD1 (5 bases). Germline lookup yields CDR1 LGHNA and CDR2 YNFKEQ. V was trimmed by 0 bases and J by 0 bases, leaving 9 bases between them. CDR3 length: 16 residues. The CDR3 nucleotides read TGTGCCAGCAGCCAAGATCTCAGGGTTAGCAATCAGCCCCAGCATTTT. Its translation: CASSQDLRVSNQPQHF.

The rearrangement links TRBV29-1 to TRBJ2-7; no clear D. V lost 7 bases and J 0 bases, leaving 13 bases between the germline ends. The CDR3 has 13 amino acids. Germline loops: CDR1 SQVTM, CDR2 ANQGSEA. The CDR3 spells CSENSLSSYEQYF. The CDR3, as DNA: TGCAGCGAAAACAGTCTTTCCTCCTACGAGCAGTACTTC.

This clonotype appeared many times. CDR3 sequence (DNA): TGCAGCGTTGACAGGATGAACACTGAAGCTTTCTTT. This translates into CSVDRMNTEAFF. The chain joins TRBV29-1 to TRBJ1-1; the D is unclear. This CDR3 contains 12 residues. Trimming removed 3 bases at V and 0 bases at J, with 5 bases between. Germline lookup yields CDR1 SQVTM and CDR2 ANQGSEA.

The chain uses TRBV7-2 and TRBJ1-2; TRBD1 aligns across 8 bases. The CDR3 spans 14 residues. Germline CDR1 and CDR2: SGHTA and FQGNSA. The junction had 2 bases not matched to a gene; V was cut back by 3 bases and J by 2 bases. This CDR3 is CASSFGQGNYGYTF. The CDR3 bases are TGTGCCAGCAGCTTTGGACAGGGAAACTATGGCTACACCTTC.

This clonotype was observed many times. The chain links TRBV7-2 to TRBJ2-5; TRBD2 agrees at 13 bases. The length of the CDR3 is 17 residues. V shed 5 bases, J shed 0 bases, and the junction held 6 bases outside the gene matches. The germline V gene has CDR1 SGHTA and CDR2 FQGNSA. The CDR3 nucleotides are TGTGCCAGCAGCGAGGGACTAGCGGGGCTATACCAAGAGACCCAGTACTTC. Translating it yields CASSEGLAGLYQETQYF.

The chain is built from TRBV7-6 and TRBJ2-5; TRBD2 matches 10 bases. The J segment lost 1 base and the V segment lost 3 bases, leaving 2 bases of the junction unmatched. Germline V gene data show CDR1 as SGHVS and CDR2 as FNYEAQ. The CDR3 loop spans 15 amino acids. CDR3 bases: TGTGCCAGCAGCTTTAGCGGGGGGATCCAAGAGACCCAGTACTTC. The encoded protein is CASSFSGGIQETQYF.

This clonotype was counted ten times or more. This chain joins TRBV30 and TRBJ2-6; the D gene is possibly TRBD1 (5 bases). Trimming took 0 bases from V and 2 from J, leaving 5 bases between them. The CDR3 is 14 amino acids. CDR1 and CDR2 (germline): GTSNPN, SVGIG (reference sequence). DNA for the CDR3: TGTGCCTGGAGTGTACAGGCTGGGGCCAACGTCCTGACTTTC. Translated: CAWSVQAGANVLTF. Complete variable domain (other parts from reference TRBV30 and TRBJ2-6): SQTIHQWPATLVQPVGSPLSLECTVEGTSNPNLYWYRQAAGRGLQLLFYSVGIGQISSEVPQNLSASRPQDRQFILSSKKLLLSDSGFYLCAWSVQAGANVLTFGAGSRLTVL.

This rearrangement joins TRBV5-1 to TRBJ1-4, with TRBD1 matching over 8 bases. CDR1 is SGHRS, CDR2 YFSETQ, per germline. After removal of 4 bases from V and 4 bases from J, the junction contained 9 bases not matched to a gene. The CDR3 consists of 16 residues. CDR3 bases: TGCGCCAGCAGCGGAGGACAGGGAGTCGGTAATGAAAAACTGTTTTTT. It codes for CASSGGQGVGNEKLFF.

Many counts were recorded for this clonotype. V gene TRBV28 combines with J gene TRBJ1-1, with TRBD1 matching 9 bases. Germline V lookup: CDR1 MDHEN, CDR2 SYDVKM. Trimming took 6 bases from V and 6 from J; bases not matched to a gene: 14. The CDR3 runs 16 residues. The CDR3 region has the DNA TGTGCCAGCAGGACCGTATCCGGGACAGGGAAAGCTGAAGCTTTCTTT. Translation: CASRTVSGTGKAEAFF.

This clonotype came up a few times. The rearrangement joins TRBV7-2 to TRBJ2-3; no firm D call. Trimming took off 1 base at V and 1 base at J, with 15 bases between the two ends. CDR3 length: 17 amino acids. CDR1 SGHTA and CDR2 FQGNSA come from the germline V gene. The CDR3 DNA reads as TGTGCCAGCAGCTTAGTTTGGCGGACGGAGCGCACAGATACGCAGTATTTT. Amino acid sequence: CASSLVWRTERTDTQYF.

This clonotype was observed a handful of times. V is TRBV5-4 and J is TRBJ1-4, with 8 positions matching TRBD1. V lost 1 base and J lost 3; bases outside the gene matches: 5. The CDR3 spans 16 residues. Germline lookup yields CDR1 SGHNT and CDR2 YYREEE (reference sequence). The CDR3 coding sequence is TGTGCCAGCAGCTTGAACACAGGGGGGCCTAATGAAAAACTGTTTTTT. It is translated as CASSLNTGGPNEKLFF.

This clonotype was counted only a few times. The chain combines TRBV6-6 with TRBJ1-4; D remains ambiguous. The CDR3 is 12 residues long. V shed 2 bases and J shed 8 bases, with 6 bases lying between them. Germline V gene data show CDR1 as MNHNY and CDR2 as SVGAGI (reference sequence). The CDR3 sequence is CASSYINEKLFF. CDR3 sequence (DNA): TGTGCCAGCAGTTACATTAACGAAAAACTGTTTTTT.

This clonotype was detected ten times or more. This chain links TRBV12-3 or TRBV12-4 with TRBJ2-1, with 11 bases aligning to TRBD2. CDR3 length equals 20 residues. The V and J ends lost 3 bases and 2 bases, in that order; junction bases with no gene match: 15. CDR3: CASSFRDWLAGGNTYNEQFF. CDR3 DNA sequence: TGTGCCAGCAGTTTCAGAGACTGGCTAGCGGGGGGCAATACCTACAATGAGCAGTTCTTC.

In its sample, this clonotype was seen many times. V gene TRBV30 combines with J gene TRBJ2-7, with D possibly being TRBD1 (6 bases). The CDR3 consists of 14 residues. In germline, CDR1 is GTSNPN, CDR2 SVGIG (reference sequence). Trimming shortened V by 3 bases and J by 0 bases, and 12 bases separated the two germline ends. This CDR3 reads CAWRRAGASYEQYF. CDR3 DNA sequence: TGTGCCTGGAGGAGGGCAGGGGCCTCCTACGAGCAGTACTTC.

This clonotype was counted a few times. The rearrangement joins TRBV28 to TRBJ2-7, with 10 bases identical to TRBD2. V gave up 1 base and J gave up 5 bases; unmatched junction bases: 11. This CDR3 comprises 17 residues. From germline, CDR1 is MDHEN and CDR2 SYDVKM. The CDR3 loop reads CASSLYPPGLAMDEQYF. DNA of the CDR3: TGTGCCAGCAGTTTATACCCCCCGGGACTAGCGATGGACGAGCAGTACTTC. The full variable domain, its missing parts supplied by reference TRBV28 and TRBJ2-7, is DVKVTQSSRYLVKRTGEKVFLECVQDMDHENMFWYRQDPGLGLRLIYFSYDVKMKEKGDIPEGYSVSREKKERFSLILESASTNQTSMYLCASSLYPPGLAMDEQYFGPGTRLTVT.

The chain recombines TRBV5-8 with TRBJ1-3; no definite D call. V was trimmed by 4 bases and J by 4 bases, leaving 21 bases between them. The germline gives CDR1 SGHTS, CDR2 YDEGEE. The CDR3 runs to 17 residues. CDR3 DNA: TGTGCCAGCAGCGCAGGACCCGGGGAGGGTAACGGAAACACCATATATTTT. This sequence encodes CASSAGPGEGNGNTIYF.

Ten or more counts support this clonotype. For the CDR3, the DNA is TGTGCCAGCAGTTTGGCAGATTATGGCTACACCTTC. Translating it yields CASSLADYGYTF. The chain joins TRBV6-6 to TRBJ1-2; D gene unclear. Germline values: CDR1 MNHNY, CDR2 SVGAGI (reference sequence). CDR3 length: 12 residues. The V and J ends lost 4 bases and 5 bases respectively, with 8 bases between them.

This clonotype was detected many times. This chain uses TRBV2 with TRBJ1-5; D remains unclear. Trimming took 7 bases from V and 0 from J, leaving 10 bases between them. There are 14 residues in the CDR3. Germline-derived CDR1 and CDR2 are SNHLY and FYNNEI. Here the CDR3 DNA reads TGTGCCAGCACCAGGAGGAATAGCAATCAGCCCCAGCATTTT. It translates to CASTRRNSNQPQHF. The variable domain in full, with the rest retrieved from reference TRBV2 and TRBJ1-5, is EPEVTQTPSHQVTQMGQEVILRCVPISNHLYFYWYRQILGQKVEFLVSFYNNEISEKSEIFDDQFSVERPDGSNFTLKIRSTKLEDSAMYFCASTRRNSNQPQHFGDGTRLSIL.

This clonotype was seen at least ten times. The chain joins TRBV12-3 or TRBV12-4 to TRBJ2-1, with 8 bases that match TRBD1. The CDR3 runs to 14 residues. The V gene end was trimmed by 7 bases and the J gene end by 3 bases; junction bases not matched to a gene: 5. CDR3 sequence: CASTQGQVYNEQFF. CDR3 sequence (DNA): TGTGCCAGCACCCAGGGACAGGTCTACAATGAGCAGTTCTTC.

This clonotype was picked up many times. A read error may account for a junction end that differs from germline. V usage is TRBV18 and J usage is TRBJ1-5; the match to TRBD1 covers 7 bases. Germline V lookup: CDR1 KGHSH, CDR2 LQKENI. There are 13 residues in the CDR3. The CDR3 reads CASSPTGSQPQLF. The CDR3 nucleotides are TGTGCCAGCTCACCGACAGGGAGTCAGCCCCAGCTTTTT.

The rearrangement links TRBV3-1 to TRBJ1-6; no clear D gene. V was pared by 2 bases and J by 0 bases, with 11 bases between. Looked up from germline, CDR1 is LGHDT and CDR2 is YNNKEL (reference sequence). CDR3 length: 17 amino acids. The DNA for the CDR3 is TGTGCCAGCAGCCAATGGGCCTCGGGCTCCTATAATTCACCCCTCCACTTT. It yields the protein CASSQWASGSYNSPLHF.

V gene TRBV20-1 combines with J gene TRBJ2-3; D is uncertain. The CDR3 is 12 amino acids. Germline-derived CDR1 and CDR2 are DFQATT and SNEGSKA (reference sequence). Trimming removed 7 bases from V and 1 base from J, with 9 bases in between. The CDR3 nucleotides read TGCAGTGAGAAGAGTGGCACAGATACGCAGTATTTT. It encodes CSEKSGTDTQYF.

This clonotype was counted at least ten times. The genes are TRBV12-3 or TRBV12-4 and TRBJ1-5; D is perhaps TRBD1 (6 bases). CDR3 length: 14 amino acids. Trimming pared 1 base from V and 5 bases from J, leaving 9 bases between. For the CDR3, the DNA is TGTGCCAGCAGTTTAGGGGACACCGATCAGCCCCAGCATTTT. Encoded protein: CASSLGDTDQPQHF.

At least ten counts were recorded for this clonotype. V usage is TRBV20-1 and J usage is TRBJ2-7; 10 positions match TRBD2. The CDR3 has 17 amino acids. V gave up 5 bases and J gave up 1 base; unmatched junction bases: 14. CDR1 DFQATT and CDR2 SNEGSKA come from the germline V gene (reference sequence). The CDR3 spells CSAPFPSGGAESYEQYF. The CDR3 DNA reads TGCAGTGCTCCCTTTCCCAGCGGGGGGGCGGAATCCTACGAGCAGTACTTC.

The chain recombines TRBV6-2 or TRBV6-3 with TRBJ1-1; D ambiguous. The CDR3 is made up of 13 amino acids. Per germline, CDR1 MNHEY and CDR2 SVGEGT. V was pared by 5 bases and J by 1 base, with 8 bases between. The CDR3 is CASSRYQNTEAFF. The CDR3 DNA reads TGTGCCAGCAGTAGGTATCAGAACACTGAAGCTTTCTTT.

This clonotype was detected a few times. V is TRBV7-3 and J is TRBJ1-6; D might be TRBD1 (5 bases). The length of the CDR3 is 16 residues. V was clipped by 5 bases and J by 3 bases, with 14 bases between them. Germline CDR1 is SGHTA and CDR2 is FQGTGA. CDR3 protein: CASSRFPGGYNSPLHF. DNA of the CDR3: TGTGCCAGCAGCCGCTTCCCCGGGGGCTATAATTCACCCCTCCACTTT.

Only a few counts were recorded for this clonotype. V is TRBV14 and J is TRBJ2-3; D gene ambiguous. Germline V lookup: CDR1 SGHDN, CDR2 FVKESK. V was shortened by 1 base and J by 0 bases, with 11 bases between the two germline ends. CDR3 size: 16 residues. The DNA of the CDR3 is TGTGCCAGCAGCCAAGTGTGGTCAGGTAGCACAGATACGCAGTATTTT. This encodes CASSQVWSGSTDTQYF. Variable domain in full (rest from reference TRBV14 and TRBJ2-3): EAGVTQFPSHSVIEKGQTVTLRCDPISGHDNLYWYRRVMGKEIKFLLHFVKESKQDESGMPNNRFLAERTGGTYSTLKVQPAELEDSGVYFCASSQVWSGSTDTQYFGPGTRLTVL.